The 8 T cell receptor beta chains presented below share a single source sample, sequenced in a study of blood T cell repertoires in COVID-19. TCRdb keeps only in-frame clones here, not all; method: immunoSEQ multiplex PCR. Of tens of thousands of clones in the sample, nearly 90% were seen once. The source material was peripheral blood. The receptors stem from a man between 60 and 70 years old with COVID-19, enrolled during active disease.

This clone was observed a single time. V gene TRBV28 combines with J gene TRBJ2-7; D might be TRBD1 (6 bases). V was cut by 6 bases and J by 3 bases, with 15 bases left in between. Germline values: CDR1 MDHEN, CDR2 SYDVKM. This CDR3 has 14 amino acids. The CDR3, as DNA: TGTGCCAGCAGGGTAGGGGGAGCCCGCTACGAGCAGTACTTC. Amino acid sequence: CASRVGGARYEQYF.

This rearrangement joins TRBV4-1 to TRBJ2-7; 7 bases are shared with TRBD2. CDR1 is MGHRA and CDR2 is YSYEKL in the germline V gene. J gave up 0 bases and V 2 bases, and 4 bases lay outside the gene matches. The length of the CDR3 is 15 residues. The CDR3 bases are TGCGCCAGCAGCCAACCCGGGACTAACTCCTACGAGCAGTACTTC. Translating gives CASSQPGTNSYEQYF.

The chain has TRBV29-1 and TRBJ2-3, with 8 bases lining up with TRBD2. V lost 6 bases and J lost 4; bases outside the gene matches: 6. Germline V lookup: CDR1 SQVTM, CDR2 ANQGSEA. This CDR3 has 13 residues. CDR3: CSVGAGVADTQYF. Here the CDR3 DNA reads TGCAGCGTAGGAGCGGGAGTGGCAGATACGCAGTATTTT.

The chain links TRBV18 to TRBJ2-1; D is perhaps TRBD1 (6 bases). This CDR3 has 15 residues. The germline V and J ends were trimmed by 3 bases and 6 bases, with 15 bases remaining between them. Germline-derived CDR1 and CDR2 are KGHSH and LQKENI. The CDR3 region is CASSPTTGKLNEQFF. In DNA form, the CDR3 reads TGTGCCAGCTCACCCACGACAGGAAAGCTCAATGAGCAGTTCTTC.

The V gene is TRBV11-2, the J gene TRBJ1-1, with no clear D. Germline V lookup: CDR1 SGHAT, CDR2 FQNNGV. The CDR3 length is 13 residues. V lost 4 bases and J lost 2, with 8 bases in between. This chain's CDR3 is CASSSQVNTEAFF. In DNA form, the CDR3 reads TGTGCCAGCAGCTCCCAGGTAAACACTGAAGCTTTCTTT. Supplemented by reference TRBV11-2 and TRBJ1-1, the full variable domain reads EAGVAQSPRYKIIEKRQSVAFWCNPISGHATLYWYQQILGQGPKLLIQFQNNGVVDDSQLPKDRFSAERLKGVDSTLKIQPAKLEDSAVYLCASSSQVNTEAFFGQGTRLTVV.

The chain is built from TRBV5-8 and TRBJ2-2; D might be TRBD1 (6 bases). This CDR3 is 16 amino acids long. Germline CDR1 and CDR2: SGHTS and YDEGEE. V was cut by 5 bases and J by 2 bases, with 16 bases left in between. In DNA form, the CDR3 reads TGTGCCAGCAGGCCTGAAGGGACATCCAACACCGGGGAGCTGTTTTTT. Protein sequence: CASRPEGTSNTGELFF.

The chain recombines TRBV5-1 with TRBJ2-7; 8 nucleotides match TRBD2. V lost 2 bases to trimming and J lost 3 bases; unmatched junction nucleotides: 4. Germline CDR1 and CDR2: SGHRS and YFSETQ. CDR3 size: 14 residues. CDR3 DNA: TGCGCCAGCAGCTTAAGCGGGAGTAACTACGAGCAGTACTTC. Residues: CASSLSGSNYEQYF.

The rearrangement uses TRBV5-8 and TRBJ1-6; 8 positions agree with TRBD1. The CDR3 is made up of 16 amino acids. Germline-derived CDR1 and CDR2 are SGHTS and YDEGEE. V trimming: 3 bases; J trimming: 9 bases; junction bases outside the gene matches: 11. The CDR3, as DNA: TGTGCCAGCAGCTACTCTAGTGGACAGGGTGGTTCACCCCTCCACTTT. It is translated as CASSYSSGQGGSPLHF. Full variable domain (outside the CDR3, taken from reference TRBV5-8 and TRBJ1-6): EAGVTQSPTHLIKTRGQQATLRCSPISGHTSVYWYQQALGLGLQFLLWYDEGEERNRGNFPPRFSGRQFPNYSSELNVNALELEDSALYLCASSYSSGQGGSPLHFGNGTRLTVT.